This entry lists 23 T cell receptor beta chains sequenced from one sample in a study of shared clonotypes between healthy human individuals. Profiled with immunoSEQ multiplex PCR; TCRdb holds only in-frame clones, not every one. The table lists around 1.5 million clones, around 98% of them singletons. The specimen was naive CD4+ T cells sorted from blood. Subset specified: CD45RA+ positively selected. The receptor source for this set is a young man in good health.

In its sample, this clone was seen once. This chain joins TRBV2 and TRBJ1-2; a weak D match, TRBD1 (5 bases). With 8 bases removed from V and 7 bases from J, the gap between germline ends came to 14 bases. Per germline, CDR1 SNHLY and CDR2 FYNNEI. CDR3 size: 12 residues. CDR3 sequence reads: CASLGRDGGYTF. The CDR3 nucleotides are TGTGCCAGCCTGGGGAGGGACGGTGGCTACACCTTC.

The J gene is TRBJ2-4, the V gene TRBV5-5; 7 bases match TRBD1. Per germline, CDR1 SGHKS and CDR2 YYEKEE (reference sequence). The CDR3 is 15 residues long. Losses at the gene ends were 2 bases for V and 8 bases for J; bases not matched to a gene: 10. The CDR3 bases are TGTGCCAGCAGCTTTTTGGGGACAGATTTGTACATTCAGTACTTC. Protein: CASSFLGTDLYIQYF. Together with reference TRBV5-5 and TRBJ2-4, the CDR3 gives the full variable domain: DAGVTQSPTHLIKTRGQQVTLRCSPISGHKSVSWYQQVLGQGPQFIFQYYEKEERGRGNFPDRFSARQFPNYSSELNVNALLLGDSALYLCASSFLGTDLYIQYFGAGTRLSVL.

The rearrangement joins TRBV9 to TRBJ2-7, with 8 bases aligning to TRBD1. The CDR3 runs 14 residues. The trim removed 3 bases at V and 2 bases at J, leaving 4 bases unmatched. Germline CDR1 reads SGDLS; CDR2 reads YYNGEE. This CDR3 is CASSAGQETYEQYF. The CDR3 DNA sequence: TGTGCCAGCAGCGCGGGACAGGAGACCTACGAGCAGTACTTC.

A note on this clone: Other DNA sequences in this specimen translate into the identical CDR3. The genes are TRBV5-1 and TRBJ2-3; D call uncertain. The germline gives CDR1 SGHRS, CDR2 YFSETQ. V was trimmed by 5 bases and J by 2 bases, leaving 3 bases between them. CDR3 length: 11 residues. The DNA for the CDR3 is TGCGCCAGCAGTCCCACAGATACGCAGTATTTT. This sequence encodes CASSPTDTQYF.

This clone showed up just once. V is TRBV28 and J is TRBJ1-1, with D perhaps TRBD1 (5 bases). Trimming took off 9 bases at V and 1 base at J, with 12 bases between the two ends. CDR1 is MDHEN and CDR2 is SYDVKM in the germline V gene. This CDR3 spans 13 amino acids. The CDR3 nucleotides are TGTGCCAGTAGATTTACAGGGAACACTGAAGCTTTCTTT. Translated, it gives CASRFTGNTEAFF.

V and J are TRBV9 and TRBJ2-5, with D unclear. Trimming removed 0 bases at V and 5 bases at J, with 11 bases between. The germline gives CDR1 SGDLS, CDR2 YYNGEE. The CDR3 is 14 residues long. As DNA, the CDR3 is TGTGCCAGCAGCGTAGAAGTCAGTGGGGAGACCCAGTACTTC. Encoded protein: CASSVEVSGETQYF.

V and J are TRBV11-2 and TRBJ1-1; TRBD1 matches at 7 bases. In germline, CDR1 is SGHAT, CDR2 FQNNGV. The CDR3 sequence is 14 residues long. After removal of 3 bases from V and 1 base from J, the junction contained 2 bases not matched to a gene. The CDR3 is CASSLDRRNTEAFF. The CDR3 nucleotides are TGTGCCAGCAGCTTGGACAGGAGGAACACTGAAGCTTTCTTT.

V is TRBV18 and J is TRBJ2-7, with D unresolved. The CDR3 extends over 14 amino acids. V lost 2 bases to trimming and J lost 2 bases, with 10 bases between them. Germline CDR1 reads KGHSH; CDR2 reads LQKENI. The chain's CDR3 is CASSPKDPPYEQYF. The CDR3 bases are TGTGCCAGCTCACCAAAGGACCCTCCCTACGAGCAGTACTTC.

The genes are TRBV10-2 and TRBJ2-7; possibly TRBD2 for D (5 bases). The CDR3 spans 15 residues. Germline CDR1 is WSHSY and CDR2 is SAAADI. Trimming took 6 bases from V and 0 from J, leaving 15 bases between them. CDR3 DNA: TGCGCCAGCAGACGGTACGAGGGTGCCTCCTACGAGCAGTACTTC. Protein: CASRRYEGASYEQYF.

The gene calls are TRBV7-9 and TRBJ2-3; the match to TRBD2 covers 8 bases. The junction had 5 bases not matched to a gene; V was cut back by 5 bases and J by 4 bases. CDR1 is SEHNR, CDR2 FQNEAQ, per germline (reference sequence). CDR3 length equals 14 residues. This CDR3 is CASSLSGTPDTQYF. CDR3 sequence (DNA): TGTGCCAGCAGCCTTAGCGGGACTCCAGATACGCAGTATTTT.

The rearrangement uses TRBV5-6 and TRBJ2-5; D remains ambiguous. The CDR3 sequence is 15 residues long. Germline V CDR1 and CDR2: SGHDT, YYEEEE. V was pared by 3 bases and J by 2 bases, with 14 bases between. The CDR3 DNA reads TGTGCCAGCAGCTCCGCCCTGGCCGGGCAAGAGACCCAGTACTTC. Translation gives CASSSALAGQETQYF. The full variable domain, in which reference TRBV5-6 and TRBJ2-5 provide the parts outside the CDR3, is DAGVTQSPTHLIKTRGQQVTLRCSPKSGHDTVSWYQQALGQGPQFIFQYYEEEERQRGNFPDRFSGHQFPNYSSELNVNALLLGDSALYLCASSSALAGQETQYFGPGTRLLVL.

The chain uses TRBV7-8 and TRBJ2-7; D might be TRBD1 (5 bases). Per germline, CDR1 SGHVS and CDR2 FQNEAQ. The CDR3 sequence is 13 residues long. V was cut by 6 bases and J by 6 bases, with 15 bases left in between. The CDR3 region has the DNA TGTGCCAGCAGAGGTTGGGCAGGGCCCGAGCAGTACTTC. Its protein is CASRGWAGPEQYF.

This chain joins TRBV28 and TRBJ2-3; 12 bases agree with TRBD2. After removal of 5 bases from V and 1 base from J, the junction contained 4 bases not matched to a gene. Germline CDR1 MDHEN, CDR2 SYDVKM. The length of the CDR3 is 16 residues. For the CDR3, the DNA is TGTGCCAGCAGTGGGACTAGCGGGCGCCGCACAGATACGCAGTATTTT. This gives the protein CASSGTSGRRTDTQYF.

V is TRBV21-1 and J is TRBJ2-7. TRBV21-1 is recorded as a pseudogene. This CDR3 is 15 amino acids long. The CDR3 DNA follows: TGTGCCAGCAGCGCTCGCAGACGTTTAGACTACGAGCAGTACTTC. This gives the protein CASSARRRLDYEQYF.

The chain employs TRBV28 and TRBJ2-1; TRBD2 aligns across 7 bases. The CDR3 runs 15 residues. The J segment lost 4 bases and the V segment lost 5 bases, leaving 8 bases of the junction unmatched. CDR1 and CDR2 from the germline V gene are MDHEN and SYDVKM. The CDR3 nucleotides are TGTGCCAGCAGTCCTTTGCACGGGGGGTACAATGAGCAGTTCTTC. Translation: CASSPLHGGYNEQFF.

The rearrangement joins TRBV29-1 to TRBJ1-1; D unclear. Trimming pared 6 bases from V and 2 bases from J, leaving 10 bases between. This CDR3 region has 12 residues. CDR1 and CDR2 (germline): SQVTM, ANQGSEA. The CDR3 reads CSVSVGNTEAFF. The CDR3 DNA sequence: TGCAGCGTATCGGTAGGAAACACTGAAGCTTTCTTT.

The DNA for the CDR3 is TGTGCCAGCAGCTTTAATCCGGGACTAGCGGGATCCGGGGAGCTGTTTTTT. Translating gives CASSFNPGLAGSGELFF. The rearrangement links TRBV9 to TRBJ2-2; TRBD2 matches 13 bases. This CDR3 is built from 17 residues. V was pared by 4 bases and J by 6 bases, with 9 bases of the junction left unmatched. Germline values: CDR1 SGDLS, CDR2 YYNGEE.

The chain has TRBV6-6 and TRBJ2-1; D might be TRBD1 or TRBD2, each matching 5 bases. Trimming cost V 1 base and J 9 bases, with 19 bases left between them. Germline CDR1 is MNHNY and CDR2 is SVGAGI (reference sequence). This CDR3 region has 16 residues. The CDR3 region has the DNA TGTGCCAGCAGTTACTTGGTTGTCGGGGCAGGGAGTGAGCAGTTCTTC. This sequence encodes CASSYLVVGAGSEQFF.

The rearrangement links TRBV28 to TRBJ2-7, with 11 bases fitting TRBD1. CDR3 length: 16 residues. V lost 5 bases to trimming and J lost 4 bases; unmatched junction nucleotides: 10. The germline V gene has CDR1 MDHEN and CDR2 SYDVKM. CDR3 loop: CASSPGTGGINYEQYF. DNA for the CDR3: TGTGCCAGCAGTCCAGGGACAGGGGGTATCAATTACGAGCAGTACTTC.

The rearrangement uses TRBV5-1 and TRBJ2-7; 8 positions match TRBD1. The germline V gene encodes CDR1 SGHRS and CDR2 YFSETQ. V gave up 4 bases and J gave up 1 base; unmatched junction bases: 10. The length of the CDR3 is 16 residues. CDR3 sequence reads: CASSQQPGQVSYEQYF. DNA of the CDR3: TGCGCCAGCAGCCAGCAGCCGGGACAGGTATCCTACGAGCAGTACTTC.

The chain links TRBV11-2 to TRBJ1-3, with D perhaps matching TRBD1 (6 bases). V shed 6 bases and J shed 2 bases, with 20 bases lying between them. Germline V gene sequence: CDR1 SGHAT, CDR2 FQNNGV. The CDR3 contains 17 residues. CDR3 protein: CASSRRSGQGPGNTIYF. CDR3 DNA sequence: TGTGCCAGCAGTCGTCGGTCGGGGCAGGGGCCTGGAAACACCATATATTTT.

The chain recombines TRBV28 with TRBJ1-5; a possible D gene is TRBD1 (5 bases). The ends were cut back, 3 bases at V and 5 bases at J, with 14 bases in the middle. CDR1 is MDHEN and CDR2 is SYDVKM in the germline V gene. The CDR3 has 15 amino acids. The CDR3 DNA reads TGTGCCAGCAGTTTGCCTGACAGTAGGTATCAGCCCCAGCATTTT. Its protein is CASSLPDSRYQPQHF. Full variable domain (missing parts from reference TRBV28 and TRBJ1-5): DVKVTQSSRYLVKRTGEKVFLECVQDMDHENMFWYRQDPGLGLRLIYFSYDVKMKEKGDIPEGYSVSREKKERFSLILESASTNQTSMYLCASSLPDSRYQPQHFGDGTRLSIL.

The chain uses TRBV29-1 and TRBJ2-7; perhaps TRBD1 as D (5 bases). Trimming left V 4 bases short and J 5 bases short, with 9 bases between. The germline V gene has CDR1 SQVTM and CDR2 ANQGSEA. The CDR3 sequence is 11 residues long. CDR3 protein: CSVGQGDEQYF. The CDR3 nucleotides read TGCAGCGTTGGGCAGGGCGACGAGCAGTACTTC.